This T cell receptor (beta chain) was identified in a study of blood T cell repertoires in COVID-19. The data were produced by immunoSEQ multiplex PCR, yet TCRdb's version contains in-frame clones alone and is incomplete. The data show about 360,000 clones, with 88% seen just once and roughly 1.9% held by the top ten. The CDR3 loop spans 12 amino acids. Germline CDR1 reads SGHAT; CDR2 reads FQNNGV. Trimming left V 0 bases short and J 16 bases short, with 13 bases between. The chain employs TRBV11-2 and TRBJ2-1, with a possible D match to TRBD2 (5 bases). The receptor was derived from a woman aged 40 to 50 with acute COVID-19. Sequenced material: PBMCs or T cells enriched from blood (not recorded which). The CDR3 sequence: CASSLERGPIFF. The CDR3 DNA reads TGTGCCAGCAGCTTAGAACGGGGTCCAATATTCTTC.